The 25 T cell receptor beta chains listed next were all sequenced from one sample in a study of STAT5B mutations in CD4+ large granular lymphocyte leukemia. The repertoire was sequenced with immunoSEQ multiplex PCR; TCRdb's copy has only in-frame clones and lacks some. The sample lists tens of thousands of clones, about 70% occurring once. Sequencing was performed on CD4+ T cells from blood buffy coats. The receptors here all came from a human donor in good health.

This clone was detected only once. The V call is TRBV7-4, the J call TRBJ2-7; 9 positions match TRBD1. Germline CDR1 and CDR2: SGHVT and SQSDAQ. Unmatched junction bases numbered 6, after V lost 1 base and J lost 5 bases. This CDR3 is built from 15 residues. The CDR3 sequence is CASSLVGTGIHEQYF. As DNA, the CDR3 is TGTGCCAGCAGCTTAGTAGGGACAGGGATCCACGAGCAGTACTTC.

The V call is TRBV2, the J call TRBJ1-6; 11 bases agree with TRBD1. This CDR3 has 18 amino acids. Germline assignment: CDR1 SNHLY and CDR2 FYNNEI. The V segment lost 7 bases and the J segment 0 bases; nucleotides outside the gene matches: 8. CDR3 sequence reads: CASTTGTGGSSYNSPLHF. As DNA, the CDR3 is TGTGCCAGCACAACCGGGACAGGGGGGAGCTCCTATAATTCACCCCTCCACTTT. Variable domain in full (rest from reference TRBV2 and TRBJ1-6): EPEVTQTPSHQVTQMGQEVILRCVPISNHLYFYWYRQILGQKVEFLVSFYNNEISEKSEIFDDQFSVERPDGSNFTLKIRSTKLEDSAMYFCASTTGTGGSSYNSPLHFGNGTRLTVT.

This clone has just a few counts. The V and J genes are TRBV2 and TRBJ1-1; 7 nucleotides line up with TRBD1. J lost 5 bases, V lost 8 bases, and 11 bases had no gene match. This CDR3 spans 14 amino acids. The germline V gene encodes CDR1 SNHLY and CDR2 FYNNEI. CDR3 sequence (DNA): TGTGCCAGCGTCCCCCACTGGGGACAGACTGAAGCTTTCTTT. Translating gives CASVPHWGQTEAFF.

The gene calls are TRBV5-4 and TRBJ2-1; 8 bases align to TRBD2. The V gene end was trimmed by 3 bases and the J gene end by 8 bases; junction bases not matched to a gene: 10. Germline V gene data show CDR1 as SGHNT and CDR2 as YYREEE (reference sequence). There are 15 residues in the CDR3. CDR3 sequence reads: CASSSFAGGSDEQFF. The CDR3 coding sequence is TGTGCCAGCAGCTCATTTGCGGGGGGCAGCGATGAGCAGTTCTTC.

This chain uses TRBV5-1 with TRBJ1-3; TRBD1 might be the D (6 bases). Germline CDR1 SGHRS, CDR2 YFSETQ. V was cut by 4 bases and J by 2 bases, with 13 bases left in between. The CDR3 sequence is 15 residues long. CDR3 sequence: CASSITGLTGNTIYF. In DNA form, the CDR3 reads TGCGCCAGCAGCATAACAGGGTTAACTGGAAACACCATATATTTT.

This clone has only one observation. The chain is built from TRBV5-5 and TRBJ1-1; D unresolved. Germline CDR1 is SGHKS and CDR2 is YYEKEE (reference sequence). The V gene lost 0 bases and the J gene lost 1 base, with 7 bases spanning the gap. The length of the CDR3 is 14 residues. CDR3 residues: CASSLGWSNTEAFF. The CDR3 coding sequence is TGTGCCAGCAGCTTGGGGTGGTCGAACACTGAAGCTTTCTTT.

The genes are TRBV6-6 and TRBJ2-1; 8 bases fit TRBD2. The germline gives CDR1 MNHNY, CDR2 SVGAGI (reference sequence). The CDR3 is 14 residues long. The ends lost 5 bases at V and 8 bases at J; junction bases unmatched: 8. The DNA of the CDR3 is TGTGCCAGCAGTCCCGGACTAGCCCCCTATGAGCAGTTCTTC. This codes for CASSPGLAPYEQFF.

The genes are TRBV5-4 and TRBJ2-5, with TRBD2 matching 11 bases. The CDR3 extends over 16 amino acids. From germline, CDR1 is SGHNT and CDR2 YYREEE (reference sequence). Trimming at V came to 3 bases and at J to 1 base, leaving 5 bases not matched to a gene. The CDR3 sequence is CASSSASGGIQETQYF. As DNA, the CDR3 is TGTGCCAGCAGCTCGGCTAGCGGGGGGATCCAAGAGACCCAGTACTTC.

V and J are TRBV7-8 and TRBJ2-7; D not certain. Trimming took 1 base from V and 6 from J, leaving 7 bases between them. Germline V gene sequence: CDR1 SGHVS, CDR2 FQNEAQ. The length of the CDR3 is 12 residues. Here the CDR3 reads CASSLVMGEQYF. In nucleotides, the CDR3 is TGTGCCAGCAGCTTAGTAATGGGCGAGCAGTACTTC.

V gene TRBV29-1 combines with J gene TRBJ2-4; 11 nucleotides agree with TRBD1. V gave up 0 bases and J gave up 11 bases; unmatched junction bases: 3. Germline V gives CDR1 SQVTM, CDR2 ANQGSEA. CDR3 length: 13 residues. CDR3 loop: CSVEDPGQGVQYF. For the CDR3, the DNA is TGCAGCGTTGAAGACCCGGGACAGGGGGTTCAGTACTTC.

In its sample, this clone was seen a few times. V and J are TRBV19 and TRBJ2-7; 10 bases fit TRBD1. Trimming took 5 bases from V and 3 from J; bases not matched to a gene: 7. The CDR3 spans 15 residues. Germline CDR1 LNHDA, CDR2 SQIVND (reference sequence). The CDR3 reads CASSPGQGSIYEQYF. In DNA, the CDR3 is TGTGCCAGTAGTCCGGGACAGGGGAGTATCTACGAGCAGTACTTC.

The genes are TRBV5-6 and TRBJ2-5; possible D gene TRBD2, 6 bases. Germline V lookup: CDR1 SGHDT, CDR2 YYEEEE. This CDR3 has 13 amino acids. Trimming took off 0 bases at V and 7 bases at J, with 10 bases between the two ends. CDR3 loop: CASSLGGVRTQYF. The CDR3 DNA follows: TGTGCCAGCAGCTTGGGGGGGGTTCGGACCCAGTACTTC. Drawing the rest from reference TRBV5-6 and TRBJ2-5, the complete variable domain is DAGVTQSPTHLIKTRGQQVTLRCSPKSGHDTVSWYQQALGQGPQFIFQYYEEEERQRGNFPDRFSGHQFPNYSSELNVNALLLGDSALYLCASSLGGVRTQYFGPGTRLLVL.

In its sample, this clone was seen a few times. The chain recombines TRBV5-1 with TRBJ2-3; 7 nucleotides align to TRBD2. The CDR3 sequence is 15 residues long. V was clipped by 4 bases and J by 3 bases; unmatched bases: 8. CDR1 is SGHRS, CDR2 YFSETQ, per germline. The CDR3 region is CASSPPLARTDTQYF. The CDR3 DNA reads TGCGCCAGCAGCCCGCCACTAGCGAGGACAGATACGCAGTATTTT.

V usage is TRBV9 and J usage is TRBJ2-7; TRBD1 aligns across 10 bases. This CDR3 is built from 14 residues. Looked up from germline, CDR1 is SGDLS and CDR2 is YYNGEE. The trim removed 0 bases at V and 4 bases at J, leaving 1 base unmatched. CDR3 region: CASSVEDRGYEQYF. The CDR3 nucleotides are TGTGCCAGCAGCGTAGAGGACAGGGGGTACGAGCAGTACTTC.

V gene TRBV5-4 combines with J gene TRBJ2-6; D is uncertain. The CDR3 runs to 16 residues. V was pared by 5 bases and J by 1 base, with 13 bases between. From germline, CDR1 is SGHNT and CDR2 YYREEE (reference sequence). The DNA for the CDR3 is TGTGCCAGCAGGATAGACCTTTTGTCTGGGGCCAACGTCCTGACTTTC. It is translated as CASRIDLLSGANVLTF.

This clone was detected only a few times. This chain links TRBV2 with TRBJ1-5; 8 nucleotides line up with TRBD1. The germline CDR1 and CDR2 sequences are SNHLY and FYNNEI. Losses at the gene ends were 3 bases for V and 7 bases for J; bases not matched to a gene: 2. This CDR3 has 13 residues. The CDR3 DNA reads as TGTGCCAGCAGTGATCACAGGGGGCAGCCCCAGCATTTT. This sequence encodes CASSDHRGQPQHF.

The chain uses TRBV4-3 and TRBJ2-5; 10 nucleotides match TRBD1. V lost 4 bases and J lost 4; bases outside the gene matches: 6. The germline gives CDR1 LGHNA, CDR2 YSLEER. The CDR3 spans 15 residues. This chain's CDR3 is CASSPWTGGLETQYF. The DNA of the CDR3 is TGCGCCAGCAGCCCCTGGACAGGGGGGTTAGAGACCCAGTACTTC.

V is TRBV7-6 and J is TRBJ2-2; 7 bases are shared with TRBD1. The CDR3 consists of 14 residues. Per the germline V gene, CDR1 is SGHVS and CDR2 is FNYEAQ. The trim removed 2 bases at V and 9 bases at J, leaving 6 bases unmatched. CDR3 nucleotides: TGTGCCAGCAGCTTACAGGGGGAATGGAGGGAGCTGTTTTTT. It codes for CASSLQGEWRELFF.

V usage is TRBV7-8 and J usage is TRBJ2-5; 9 nucleotides align to TRBD2. The J segment lost 2 bases and the V segment lost 3 bases, leaving 10 bases of the junction unmatched. The CDR3 runs 17 residues. From germline, CDR1 is SGHVS and CDR2 FQNEAQ. CDR3 sequence (DNA): TGTGCCAGCAGCTTGGGTTACGCGGGGGGGGTACAAGAGACCCAGTACTTC. As protein: CASSLGYAGGVQETQYF.

V is TRBV10-3 and J is TRBJ2-7; D perhaps matches TRBD1 (6 bases). The CDR3 has 14 amino acids. CDR1 is ENHRY, CDR2 SYGVKD, per germline. Trimming cost V 3 bases and J 9 bases, with 18 bases left between them. CDR3 coding DNA: TGTGCCATCAGTGAAAGACAGGATCAAACTGGGCAGTACTTC. Amino acids: CAISERQDQTGQYF.

V and J are TRBV5-5 and TRBJ2-5; no definite D call. Germline CDR1 reads SGHKS; CDR2 reads YYEKEE (reference sequence). V shed 0 bases and J shed 1 base, with 4 bases lying between them. The CDR3 runs 13 residues. The CDR3: CASSLGGQETQYF. DNA of the CDR3: TGTGCCAGCAGCTTGGGGGGCCAAGAGACCCAGTACTTC.

This sequence joins TRBV7-2 and TRBJ2-3, with 9 bases aligning to TRBD1. Germline V gene data show CDR1 as SGHTA and CDR2 as FQGNSA. The CDR3 length is 16 residues. V lost 0 bases and J lost 7; bases outside the gene matches: 8. This chain's CDR3 is CASSLARTGVPHTQYF. The DNA for the CDR3 is TGTGCCAGCAGCTTAGCGAGGACAGGGGTTCCCCATACGCAGTATTTT.

This chain connects TRBV29-1 to TRBJ2-3, with a possible D match to TRBD2 (5 bases). Germline loops: CDR1 SQVTM, CDR2 ANQGSEA. Trimming shortened V by 6 bases and J by 3 bases, and 19 bases separated the two germline ends. The CDR3 loop spans 15 amino acids. This CDR3 reads CSVIPRGVGTDTQYF. In nucleotides, the CDR3 is TGCAGCGTCATACCCCGGGGAGTAGGGACAGATACGCAGTATTTT.

This clone was detected a few times. The chain links TRBV7-9 to TRBJ1-1; D remains unclear. CDR1 is SEHNR and CDR2 is FQNEAQ in the germline V gene (reference sequence). The ends were cut back, 5 bases at V and 1 base at J, with 5 bases in the middle. This CDR3 spans 12 amino acids. CDR3 nucleotides: TGTGCCAGCAGCCCGAAGAACACTGAAGCTTTCTTT. It is translated as CASSPKNTEAFF.

This chain uses TRBV7-2 with TRBJ2-1; 10 nucleotides agree with TRBD2. V was clipped by 1 base and J by 6 bases; unmatched bases: 9. Germline V lookup: CDR1 SGHTA, CDR2 FQGNSA. CDR3 size: 17 residues. The CDR3: CASSLVGSGGRLNEQFF. The CDR3 DNA is TGTGCCAGCAGCTTAGTAGGTAGCGGGGGGCGGCTCAATGAGCAGTTCTTC. The entire variable domain, with the rest obtained from reference TRBV7-2 and TRBJ2-1, is as follows: GAGVSQSPSNKVTEKGKDVELRCDPISGHTALYWYRQSLGQGLEFLIYFQGNSAPDKSGLPSDRFSAERTGGSVSTLTIQRTQQEDSAVYLCASSLVGSGGRLNEQFFGPGTRLTVL.